This TCR beta chain was found in a study of OX40 agonist ivuxolimab in advanced cancers. On the study more broadly: Patients undergoing dose escalation presented with hepatocellular carcinoma, melanoma, renal cell or head and neck cancer. Having had anti-PD-1, anti-PD-L1 or anti-CTLA-4 therapy before was allowed, and approximately 40% had some. Notes on the study in general: Averaged across samples, CD8+ T cells carried more expanded clones than CD4+ did.

The repertoire was sequenced with immunoSEQ multiplex PCR; TCRdb's copy has only in-frame clones and lacks some. This sample carries tens of thousands of clones, over 70% of them seen once, and the ten largest clones take roughly 4%. A remark on this clone: What it binds is unknown.

The germline CDR1 and CDR2 sequences are SGHKS and YYEKEE (reference sequence). The V end lost 1 base, the J end lost 1 base, and 5 bases lay between the germline ends. The CDR3 is made up of 14 amino acids. The rearrangement uses TRBV5-5 and TRBJ1-4; D possibly corresponds to TRBD1 (5 bases). The sequences come from CD4+ or CD8+ T cells sorted from blood, collected in a trial of the OX40 agonist ivuxolimab. This TCR came from an adult with an advanced solid tumor such as melanoma, head and neck, liver or kidney cancer. CDR3 nucleotide sequence: TGTGCCAGCAGCTTGACAGGAACTAATGAAAAACTGTTTTTT. Its translation: CASSLTGTNEKLFF.